This TCR beta chain was obtained from a study of blood T cell repertoires in COVID-19. About the study: Sources were T cells, B-cell-depleted T cells, or PBMCs; the material itself was cDNA or gDNA.

Per the study methods: Estimation of nucleated cell counts relied on the amplification of reference gene primers. Profiling relied on immunoSEQ multiplex PCR, and the TCRdb table lists in-frame clones only, not all of them. V and J calls and clone size are those listed in that table; D and trimming were worked out from the DNA. The sample carries about 140,000 clones, 88% recorded once. Sequencing input: peripheral blood. The receptor was derived from a woman between 45 and 60 years old with acute or convalescent COVID-19.

The CDR3 DNA sequence: TGCAGCGTTTACAGGGGGAGTACCCCTAACTATGGCTACACCTTC. Translation: CSVYRGSTPNYGYTF. V and J are TRBV29-1 and TRBJ1-2, with 8 positions matching TRBD1. CDR3 length: 15 amino acids. Germline assignment: CDR1 SQVTM and CDR2 ANQGSEA. With 5 bases clipped from V and 0 bases from J, the junction kept 8 bases outside the gene matches.